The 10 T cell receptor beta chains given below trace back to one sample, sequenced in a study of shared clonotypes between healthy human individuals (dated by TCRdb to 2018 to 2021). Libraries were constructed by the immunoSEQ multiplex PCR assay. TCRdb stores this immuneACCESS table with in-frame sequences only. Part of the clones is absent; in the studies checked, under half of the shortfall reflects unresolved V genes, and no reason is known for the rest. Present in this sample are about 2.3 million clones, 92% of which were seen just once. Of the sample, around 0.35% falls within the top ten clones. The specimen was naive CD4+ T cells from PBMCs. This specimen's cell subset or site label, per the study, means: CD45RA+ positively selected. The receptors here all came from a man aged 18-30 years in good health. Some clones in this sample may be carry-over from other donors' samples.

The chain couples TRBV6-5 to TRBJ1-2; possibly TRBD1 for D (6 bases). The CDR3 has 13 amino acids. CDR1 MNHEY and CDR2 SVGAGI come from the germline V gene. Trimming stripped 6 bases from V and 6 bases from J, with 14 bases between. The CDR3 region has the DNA TGTGCCAGCAGGCCGGGGGGGCTCAATGGCTACACCTTC. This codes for CASRPGGLNGYTF.

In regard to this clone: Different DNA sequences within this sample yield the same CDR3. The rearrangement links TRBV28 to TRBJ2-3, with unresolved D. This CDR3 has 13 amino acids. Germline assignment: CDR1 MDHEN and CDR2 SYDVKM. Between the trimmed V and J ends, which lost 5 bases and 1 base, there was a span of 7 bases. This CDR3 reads CASSRAGTDTQYF. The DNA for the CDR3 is TGTGCCAGCAGTCGGGCTGGCACAGATACGCAGTATTTT.

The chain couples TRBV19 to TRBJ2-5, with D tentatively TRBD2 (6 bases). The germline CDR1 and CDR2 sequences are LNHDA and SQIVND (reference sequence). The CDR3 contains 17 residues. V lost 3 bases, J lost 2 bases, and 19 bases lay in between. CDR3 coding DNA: TGTGCCAGTAGTATTCGGAAGGAGGGGACGATTCAAGAGACCCAGTACTTC. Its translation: CASSIRKEGTIQETQYF.

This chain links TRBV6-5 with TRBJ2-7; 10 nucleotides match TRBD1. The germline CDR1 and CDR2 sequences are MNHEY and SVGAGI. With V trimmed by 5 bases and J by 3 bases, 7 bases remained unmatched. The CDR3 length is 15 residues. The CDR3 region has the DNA TGTGCCAGCAGTACGCCGGGACAGGGGATCTACGAGCAGTACTTC. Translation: CASSTPGQGIYEQYF.

In DNA, the CDR3 is TGTGCTAGTGGCTGGTACGTAGAACTAGCGGTCACCGGGGAGCTGTTTTTT. This codes for CASGWYVELAVTGELFF. This chain uses TRBV12-5 with TRBJ2-2; 8 nucleotides match TRBD2. V dropped 6 bases and J dropped 4; count of bases not matched to a gene: 13. CDR1 is LGHNT and CDR2 is FRNRAP in the germline V gene. The length of the CDR3 is 17 residues.

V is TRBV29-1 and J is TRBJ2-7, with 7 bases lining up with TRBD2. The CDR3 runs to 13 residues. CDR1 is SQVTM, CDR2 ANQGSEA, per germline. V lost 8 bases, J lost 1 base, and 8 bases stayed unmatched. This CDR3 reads CSIRAGASYEQYF. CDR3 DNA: TGCAGCATCAGGGCGGGAGCTTCCTACGAGCAGTACTTC.

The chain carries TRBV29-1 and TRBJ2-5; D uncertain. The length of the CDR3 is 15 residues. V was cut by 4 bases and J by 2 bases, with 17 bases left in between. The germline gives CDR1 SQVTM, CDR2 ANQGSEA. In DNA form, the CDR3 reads TGCAGCGTTGCATTCGTGGCAGGCCGACAAGAGACCCAGTACTTC. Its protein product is CSVAFVAGRQETQYF.

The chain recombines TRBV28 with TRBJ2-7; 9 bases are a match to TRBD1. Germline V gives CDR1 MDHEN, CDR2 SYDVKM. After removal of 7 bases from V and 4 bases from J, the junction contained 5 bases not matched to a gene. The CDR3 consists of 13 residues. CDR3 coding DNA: TGTGCCAGCAATCGCGACAGGGGGTACGAGCAGTACTTC. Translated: CASNRDRGYEQYF. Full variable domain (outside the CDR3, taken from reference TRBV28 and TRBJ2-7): DVKVTQSSRYLVKRTGEKVFLECVQDMDHENMFWYRQDPGLGLRLIYFSYDVKMKEKGDIPEGYSVSREKKERFSLILESASTNQTSMYLCASNRDRGYEQYFGPGTRLTVT.

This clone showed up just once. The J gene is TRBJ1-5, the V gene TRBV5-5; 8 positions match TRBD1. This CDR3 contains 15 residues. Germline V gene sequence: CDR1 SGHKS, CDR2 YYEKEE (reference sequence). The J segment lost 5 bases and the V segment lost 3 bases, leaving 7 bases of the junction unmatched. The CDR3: CASSSGTGLYQPQHF. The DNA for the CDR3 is TGTGCCAGCAGCTCAGGGACAGGTCTTTATCAGCCCCAGCATTTT.

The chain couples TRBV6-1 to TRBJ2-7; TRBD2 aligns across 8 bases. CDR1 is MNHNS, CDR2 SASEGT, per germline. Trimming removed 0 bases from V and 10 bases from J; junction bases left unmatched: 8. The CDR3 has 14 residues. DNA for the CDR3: TGTGCCAGCAGTGAAGCGGGCGGGAGGCCCATCCAGTACTTC. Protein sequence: CASSEAGGRPIQYF.